The 2 T cell receptor beta chains below all came from one sample that was sequenced in a study of cytomegalovirus exposure and HLA in healthy donors. It was with 60 Vbeta and 13 Jbeta primers that the PCR ran. Using immunoSEQ multiplex PCR, the repertoire was profiled, and TCRdb retains in-frame clones only, with some absent. This table has around 150,000 clones, 80% to 90% appearing once. The specimen was PBMCs. The receptors here all came from a man younger than 35 in good health and CMV-seropositive.

The chain uses TRBV7-2 and TRBJ2-2; 14 nucleotides agree with TRBD2. Trimming cost V 5 bases and J 7 bases; bases outside gene matches: 3. Germline V gives CDR1 SGHTA, CDR2 FQGNSA. The CDR3 covers 15 residues. CDR3 residues: CASSLTSGGGGELFF. The CDR3 DNA follows: TGTGCCAGCAGCCTGACTAGCGGGGGGGGCGGGGAGCTGTTTTTT.

This clone has only a few counts. CDR3 coding DNA: TGTGCCAGCAGTTTATGGCTCGCGACAGGGGGGGCTAATGAAAAACTGTTTTTT. Translation: CASSLWLATGGANEKLFF. The V and J genes are TRBV28 and TRBJ1-4; 9 bases align to TRBD1. The CDR3 spans 18 residues. Looked up from germline, CDR1 is MDHEN and CDR2 is SYDVKM. V lost 0 bases to trimming and J lost 3 bases; unmatched junction nucleotides: 8.